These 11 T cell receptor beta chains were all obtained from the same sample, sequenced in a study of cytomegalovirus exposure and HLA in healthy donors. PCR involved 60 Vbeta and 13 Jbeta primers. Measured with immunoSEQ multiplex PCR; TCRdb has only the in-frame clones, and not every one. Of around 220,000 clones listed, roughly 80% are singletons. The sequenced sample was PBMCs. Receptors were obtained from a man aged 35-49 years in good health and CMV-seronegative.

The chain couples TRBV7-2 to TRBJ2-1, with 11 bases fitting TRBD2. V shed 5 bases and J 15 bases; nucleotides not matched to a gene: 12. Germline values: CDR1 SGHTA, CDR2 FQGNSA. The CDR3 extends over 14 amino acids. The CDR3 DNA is TGTGCCAGCAGCCCCCGCCTAGCGGGAGGTTTTCGGTTCTTC. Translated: CASSPRLAGGFRFF. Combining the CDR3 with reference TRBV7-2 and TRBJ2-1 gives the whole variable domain GAGVSQSPSNKVTEKGKDVELRCDPISGHTALYWYRQSLGQGLEFLIYFQGNSAPDKSGLPSDRFSAERTGGSVSTLTIQRTQQEDSAVYLCASSPRLAGGFRFFGPGTRLTVL.

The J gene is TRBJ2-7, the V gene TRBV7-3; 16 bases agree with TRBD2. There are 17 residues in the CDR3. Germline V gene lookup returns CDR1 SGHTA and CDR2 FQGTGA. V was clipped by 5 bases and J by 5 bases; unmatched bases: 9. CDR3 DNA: TGTGCCAGCAGCCCCTTCCCGGGACTAGCGGGAGGGAACGAGCAGTACTTC. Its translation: CASSPFPGLAGGNEQYF.

DNA of the CDR3: TGTGCCAGCAGCTTGGAAAGGACAGGGGGCGGGACAGATACGCAGTATTTT. Its translation: CASSLERTGGGTDTQYF. This sequence joins TRBV11-2 and TRBJ2-3; 11 bases agree with TRBD1. The CDR3 length is 17 residues. V gave up 3 bases and J gave up 3 bases; unmatched junction bases: 8. CDR1 is SGHAT and CDR2 is FQNNGV in the germline V gene. Together with reference TRBV11-2 and TRBJ2-3, the CDR3 gives the full variable domain: EAGVAQSPRYKIIEKRQSVAFWCNPISGHATLYWYQQILGQGPKLLIQFQNNGVVDDSQLPKDRFSAERLKGVDSTLKIQPAKLEDSAVYLCASSLERTGGGTDTQYFGPGTRLTVL.

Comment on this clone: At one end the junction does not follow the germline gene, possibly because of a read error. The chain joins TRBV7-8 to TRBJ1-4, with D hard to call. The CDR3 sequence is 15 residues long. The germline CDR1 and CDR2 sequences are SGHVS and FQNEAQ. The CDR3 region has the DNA TGTGCCACCAGCTTGGCTGAGGTGACGAGTGAAAAACTGTTTTTT. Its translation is CATSLAEVTSEKLFF.

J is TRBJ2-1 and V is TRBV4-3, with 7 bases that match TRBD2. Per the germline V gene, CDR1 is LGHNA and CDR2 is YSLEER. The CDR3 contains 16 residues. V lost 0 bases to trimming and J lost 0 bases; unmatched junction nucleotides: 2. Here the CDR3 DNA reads TGCGCCAGCAGCCAAGAGCGCGGGAGCTCCTACAATGAGCAGTTCTTC. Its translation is CASSQERGSSYNEQFF.

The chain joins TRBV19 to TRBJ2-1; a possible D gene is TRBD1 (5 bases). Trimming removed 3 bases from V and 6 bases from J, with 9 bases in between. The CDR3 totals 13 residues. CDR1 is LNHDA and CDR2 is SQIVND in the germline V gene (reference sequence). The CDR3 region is CASSIPGINEQFF. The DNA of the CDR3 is TGTGCCAGTAGTATTCCAGGGATCAATGAGCAGTTCTTC.

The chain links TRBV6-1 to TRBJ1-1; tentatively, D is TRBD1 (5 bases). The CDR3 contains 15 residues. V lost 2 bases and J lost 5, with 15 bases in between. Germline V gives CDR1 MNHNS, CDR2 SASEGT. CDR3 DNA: TGTGCCAGCAGTGAATTCGCATGGGGGGTAACTGAAGCTTTCTTT. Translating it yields CASSEFAWGVTEAFF.

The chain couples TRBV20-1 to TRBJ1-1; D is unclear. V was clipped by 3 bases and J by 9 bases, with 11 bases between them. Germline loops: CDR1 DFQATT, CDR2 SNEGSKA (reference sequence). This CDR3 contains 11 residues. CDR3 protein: CSARVQVQAFF. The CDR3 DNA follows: TGCAGTGCTAGGGTGCAGGTTCAAGCTTTCTTT.

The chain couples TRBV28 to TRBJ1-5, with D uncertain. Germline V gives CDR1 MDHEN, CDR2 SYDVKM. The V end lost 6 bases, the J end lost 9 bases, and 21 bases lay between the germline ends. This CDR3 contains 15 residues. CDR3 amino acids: CASRSPDGDWRPQHF. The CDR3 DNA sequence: TGTGCCAGCAGATCTCCAGACGGGGATTGGAGGCCCCAGCATTTT.

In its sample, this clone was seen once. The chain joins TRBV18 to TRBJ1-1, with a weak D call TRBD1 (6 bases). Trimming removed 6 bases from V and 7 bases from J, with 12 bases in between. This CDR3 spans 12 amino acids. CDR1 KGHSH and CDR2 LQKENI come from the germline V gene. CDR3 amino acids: CASSLQGLEAFF. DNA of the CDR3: TGTGCCAGCTCCCTACAGGGCCTTGAAGCTTTCTTT.

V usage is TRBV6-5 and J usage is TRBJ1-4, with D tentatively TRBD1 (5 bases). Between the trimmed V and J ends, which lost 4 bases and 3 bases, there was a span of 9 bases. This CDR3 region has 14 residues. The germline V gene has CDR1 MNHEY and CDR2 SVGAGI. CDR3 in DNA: TGTGCCAGCAGTTTGACAGTGGCTAATGAAAAACTGTTTTTT. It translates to CASSLTVANEKLFF.